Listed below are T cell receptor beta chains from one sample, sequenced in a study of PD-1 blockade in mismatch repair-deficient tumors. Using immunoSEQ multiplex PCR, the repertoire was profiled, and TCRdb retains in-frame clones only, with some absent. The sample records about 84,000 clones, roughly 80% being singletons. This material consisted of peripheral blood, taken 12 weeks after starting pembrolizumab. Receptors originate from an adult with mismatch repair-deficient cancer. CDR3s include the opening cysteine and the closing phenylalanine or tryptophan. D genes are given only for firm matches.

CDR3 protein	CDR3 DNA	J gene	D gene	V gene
CASSDRVGQPQHF	TGTGCCAGTAGCGACAGGGTTGGACAGCCCCAGCATTTT	TRBJ1-5	TRBD1	TRBV19
CASSQGDRQVTEAFF	TGCGCCAGCAGCCAAGGCGACCGACAGGTGACTGAAGCTTTCTTT	TRBJ1-1	NA	TRBV4-1
CASRPLASQDTQYF	TGTGCCAGCAGGCCTCTAGCGTCCCAAGATACGCAGTATTTT	TRBJ2-3	NA	TRBV5-4
CASSFGTSGSLEQYF	TGTGCCAGCAGCTTCGGGACTAGCGGGAGCCTCGAGCAGTACTTC	TRBJ2-7	TRBD2	TRBV5-4
CASSLTYGGGDTQYF	TGTGCCAGCAGCTTAACGTACGGGGGTGGAGATACGCAGTATTTT	TRBJ2-3	NA	TRBV7-3
CASSPRAAAEQFF	TGTGCCAGCTCACCACGAGCAGCGGCAGAGCAGTTCTTC	TRBJ2-1	NA	TRBV18
CSGQGQDEQYF	TGCAGTGGACAGGGGCAGGACGAGCAGTACTTC	TRBJ2-7	TRBD1	TRBV20-1
CASSLLGAGNEKLFF	TGCGCCAGCAGCTTGCTCGGGGCTGGTAATGAAAAACTGTTTTTT	TRBJ1-4	NA	TRBV5-1
CSVGDQSGANVLTF	TGCAGCGTTGGTGACCAATCTGGGGCCAACGTCCTGACTTTC	TRBJ2-6	NA	TRBV29-1
CASSLLRDYGYTF	TGTGCCAGCAGCTTGTTAAGGGACTATGGCTACACCTTC	TRBJ1-2	NA	TRBV5-8
CASREAGSTYNEQFF	TGCGCCAGCAGGGAAGCGGGAAGTACCTACAATGAGCAGTTCTTC	TRBJ2-1	TRBD2	TRBV4-3
CASGDSYEQYF	TGTGCCAGCGGTGACAGTTACGAGCAGTACTTC	TRBJ2-7	NA	TRBV7-9
CAWSSSGANVLTF	TGTGCCTGGAGCTCCTCTGGGGCCAACGTCCTGACTTTC	TRBJ2-6	NA	TRBV30